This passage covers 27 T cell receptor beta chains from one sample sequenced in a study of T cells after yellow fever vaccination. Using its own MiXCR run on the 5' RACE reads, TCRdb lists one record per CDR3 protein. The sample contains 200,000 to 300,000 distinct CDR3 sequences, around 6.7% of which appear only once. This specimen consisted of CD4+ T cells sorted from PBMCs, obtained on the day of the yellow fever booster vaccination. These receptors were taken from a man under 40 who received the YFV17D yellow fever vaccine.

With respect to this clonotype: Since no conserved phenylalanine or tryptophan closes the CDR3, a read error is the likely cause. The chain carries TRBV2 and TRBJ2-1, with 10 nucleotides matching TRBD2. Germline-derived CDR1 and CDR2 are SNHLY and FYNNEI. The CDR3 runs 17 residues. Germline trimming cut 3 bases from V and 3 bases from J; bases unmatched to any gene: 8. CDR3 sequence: CASSDLGGLALYNEQFY. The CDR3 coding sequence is TGTGCCAGCAGTGATCTCGGGGGACTAGCGCTCTACAATGAGCAGTTCTAC.

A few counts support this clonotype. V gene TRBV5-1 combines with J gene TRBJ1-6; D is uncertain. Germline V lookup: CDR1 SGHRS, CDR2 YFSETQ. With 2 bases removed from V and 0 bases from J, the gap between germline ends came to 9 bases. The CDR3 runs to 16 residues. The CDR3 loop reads CASSLREVSYNSPLHF. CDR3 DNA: TGCGCCAGCAGCTTAAGGGAAGTCTCCTATAATTCACCCCTCCACTTT.

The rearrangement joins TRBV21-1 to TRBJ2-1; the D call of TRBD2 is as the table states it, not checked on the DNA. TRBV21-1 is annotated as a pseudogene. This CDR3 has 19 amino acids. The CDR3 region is CASSKVRAGEASSYNEQFF. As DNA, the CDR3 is TGTGCCAGCAGCAAAGTAAGGGCCGGGGAGGCCAGCTCCTACAATGAGCAGTTCTTC.

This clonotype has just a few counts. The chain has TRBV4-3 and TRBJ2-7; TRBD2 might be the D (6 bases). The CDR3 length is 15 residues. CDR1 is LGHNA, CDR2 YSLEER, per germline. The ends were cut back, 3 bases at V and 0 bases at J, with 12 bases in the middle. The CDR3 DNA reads TGCGCCAGCAGCCAGGGGGGTAGAGGCTCCTACGAGCAGTACTTC. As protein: CASSQGGRGSYEQYF.

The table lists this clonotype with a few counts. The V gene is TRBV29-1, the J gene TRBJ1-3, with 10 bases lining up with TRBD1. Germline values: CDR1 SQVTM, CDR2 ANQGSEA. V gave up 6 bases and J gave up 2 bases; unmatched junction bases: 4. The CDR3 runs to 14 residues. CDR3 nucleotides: TGCAGCGTGACAGGGGGCTCTGCTGGAAACACCATATATTTT. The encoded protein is CSVTGGSAGNTIYF.

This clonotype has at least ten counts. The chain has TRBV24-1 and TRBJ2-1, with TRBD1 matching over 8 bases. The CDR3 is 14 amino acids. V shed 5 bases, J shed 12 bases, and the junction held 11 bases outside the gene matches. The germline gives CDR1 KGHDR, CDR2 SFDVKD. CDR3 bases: TGTGCCACCAGTGGGACAGGGACCGAACAAGGGCAGTTCTTC. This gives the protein CATSGTGTEQGQFF.

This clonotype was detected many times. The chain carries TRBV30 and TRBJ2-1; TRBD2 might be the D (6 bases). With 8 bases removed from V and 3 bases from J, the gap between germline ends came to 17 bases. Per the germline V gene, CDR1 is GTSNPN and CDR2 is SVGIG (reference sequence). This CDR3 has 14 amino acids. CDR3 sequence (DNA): TGTGCCAGCATGACCGGGACTTACTACAATGAGCAGTTCTTC. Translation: CASMTGTYYNEQFF.

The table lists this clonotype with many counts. CDR3 protein: CASSRQEAIYNEQFF. The CDR3 DNA follows: TGTGCCAGCTCACGCCAGGAGGCAATATACAATGAGCAGTTCTTC. The rearrangement uses TRBV18 and TRBJ2-1; tentatively, D is TRBD2 (5 bases). The CDR3 is made up of 15 amino acids. Germline V CDR1 and CDR2: KGHSH, LQKENI. Between the trimmed V and J ends, which lost 4 bases and 4 bases, there was a span of 14 bases.

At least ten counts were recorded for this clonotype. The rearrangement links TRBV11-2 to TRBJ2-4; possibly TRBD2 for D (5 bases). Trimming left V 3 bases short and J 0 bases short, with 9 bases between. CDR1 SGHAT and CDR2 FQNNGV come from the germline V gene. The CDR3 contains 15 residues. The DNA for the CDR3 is TGTGCCAGCAGCTTGATTGCGGGAGCCAAAAACATTCAGTACTTC. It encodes CASSLIAGAKNIQYF.

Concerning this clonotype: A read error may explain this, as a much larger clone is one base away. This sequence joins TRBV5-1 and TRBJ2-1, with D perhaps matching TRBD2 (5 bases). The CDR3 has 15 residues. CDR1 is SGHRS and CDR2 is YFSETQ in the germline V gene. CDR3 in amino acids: CASRLLASSDNEQFF. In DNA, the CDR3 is TGCGCCAGCAGACTACTCGCTAGCTCCGACAATGAGCAGTTCTTC.

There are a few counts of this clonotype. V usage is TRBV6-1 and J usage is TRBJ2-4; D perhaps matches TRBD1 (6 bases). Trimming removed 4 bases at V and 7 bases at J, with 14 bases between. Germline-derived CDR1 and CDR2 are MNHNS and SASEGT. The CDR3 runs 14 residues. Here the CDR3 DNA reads TGTGCCAGCAGTGCCCGTCGGGACACGAACATTCAGTACTTC. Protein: CASSARRDTNIQYF.

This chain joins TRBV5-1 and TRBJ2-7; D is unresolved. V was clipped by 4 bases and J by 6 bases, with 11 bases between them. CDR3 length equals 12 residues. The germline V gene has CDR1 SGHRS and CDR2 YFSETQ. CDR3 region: CASSTPDGEQYF. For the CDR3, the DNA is TGCGCCAGCAGCACGCCGGACGGCGAGCAGTACTTC.

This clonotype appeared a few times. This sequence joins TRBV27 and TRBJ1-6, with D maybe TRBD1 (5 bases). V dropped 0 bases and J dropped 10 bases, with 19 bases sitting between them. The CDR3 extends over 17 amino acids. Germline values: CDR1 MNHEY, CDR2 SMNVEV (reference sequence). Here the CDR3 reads CASSLSRQPTVWSPLHF. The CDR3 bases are TGTGCCAGCAGTTTATCGCGACAGCCAACCGTGTGGTCACCCCTCCACTTT.

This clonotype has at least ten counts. CDR3 nucleotides: TGCGCCAGCAGTTGGGACACTAACACCGGGGAGCTGTTTTTT. Translated: CASSWDTNTGELFF. The chain employs TRBV5-1 and TRBJ2-2, with D perhaps TRBD1 (6 bases). From germline, CDR1 is SGHRS and CDR2 YFSETQ. With 5 bases removed from V and 2 bases from J, the gap between germline ends came to 10 bases. The CDR3 runs 14 residues.

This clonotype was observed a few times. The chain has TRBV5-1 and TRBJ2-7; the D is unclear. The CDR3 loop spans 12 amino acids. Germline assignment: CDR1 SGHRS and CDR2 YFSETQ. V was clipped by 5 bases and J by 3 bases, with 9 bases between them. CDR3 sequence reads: CASRSDLYEQYF. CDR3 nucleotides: TGCGCCAGCAGGTCTGACCTCTACGAGCAGTACTTC.

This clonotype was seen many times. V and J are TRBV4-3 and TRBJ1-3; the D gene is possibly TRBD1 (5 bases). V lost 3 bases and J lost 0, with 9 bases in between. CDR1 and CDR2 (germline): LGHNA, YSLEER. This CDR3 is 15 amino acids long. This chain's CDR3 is CASSQAGSSGNTIYF. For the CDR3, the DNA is TGCGCCAGCAGCCAGGCAGGGTCCTCTGGAAACACCATATATTTT.

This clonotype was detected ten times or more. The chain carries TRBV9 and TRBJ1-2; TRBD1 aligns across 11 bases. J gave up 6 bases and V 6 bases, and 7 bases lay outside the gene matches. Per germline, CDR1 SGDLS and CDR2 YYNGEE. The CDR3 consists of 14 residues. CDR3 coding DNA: TGTGCCAGCAATCGGACAGGGGGCGATCATGGCTACACCTTC. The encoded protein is CASNRTGGDHGYTF.

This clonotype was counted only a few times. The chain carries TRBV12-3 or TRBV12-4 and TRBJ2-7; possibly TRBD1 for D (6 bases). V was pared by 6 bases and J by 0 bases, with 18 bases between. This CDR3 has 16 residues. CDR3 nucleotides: TGTGCCAGCAGCTCCTACGGACAGTCCAGCTCCTACGAGCAGTACTTC. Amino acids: CASSSYGQSSSYEQYF.

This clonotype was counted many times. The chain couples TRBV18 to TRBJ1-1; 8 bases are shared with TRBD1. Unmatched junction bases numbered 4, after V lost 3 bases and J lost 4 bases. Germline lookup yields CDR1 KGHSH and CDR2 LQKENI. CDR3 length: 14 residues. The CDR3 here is CASSPQGAPTEAFF. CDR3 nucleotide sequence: TGTGCCAGCTCACCGCAGGGGGCGCCCACTGAAGCTTTCTTT.

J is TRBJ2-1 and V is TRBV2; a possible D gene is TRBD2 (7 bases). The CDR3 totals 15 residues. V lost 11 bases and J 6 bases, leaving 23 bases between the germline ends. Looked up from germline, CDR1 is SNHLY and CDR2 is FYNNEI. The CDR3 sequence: CALSLGGGRFNEQFF. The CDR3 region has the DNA TGTGCCCTCAGTTTAGGGGGGGGCAGGTTCAATGAGCAGTTCTTC.

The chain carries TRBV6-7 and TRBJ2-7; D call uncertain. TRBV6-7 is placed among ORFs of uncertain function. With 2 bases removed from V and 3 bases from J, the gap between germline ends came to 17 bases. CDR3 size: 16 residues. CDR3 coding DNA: TGTGCCAGCAGTTACAGGGTCAGATTGCCCTTCTACGAGCAGTACTTC. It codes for CASSYRVRLPFYEQYF.

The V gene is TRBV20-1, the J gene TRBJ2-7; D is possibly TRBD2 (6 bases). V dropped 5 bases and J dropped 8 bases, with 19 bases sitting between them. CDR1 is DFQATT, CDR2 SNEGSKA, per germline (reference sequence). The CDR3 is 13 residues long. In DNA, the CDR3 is TGCAGTGCTCGGGACCCAAGCGGAGGGAAGCAGTACTTC. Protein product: CSARDPSGGKQYF.

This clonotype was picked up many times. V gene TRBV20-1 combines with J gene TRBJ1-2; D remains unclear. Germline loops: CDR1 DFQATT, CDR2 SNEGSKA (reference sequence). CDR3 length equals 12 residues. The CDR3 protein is CTPKVSSGGYTF. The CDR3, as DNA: TGCACCCCAAAGGTCTCCTCCGGTGGCTACACCTTC.

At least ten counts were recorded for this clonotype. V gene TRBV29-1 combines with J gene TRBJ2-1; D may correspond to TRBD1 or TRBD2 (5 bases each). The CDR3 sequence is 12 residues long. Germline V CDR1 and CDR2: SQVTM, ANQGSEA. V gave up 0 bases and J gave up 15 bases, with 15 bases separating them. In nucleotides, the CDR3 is TGCAGCGTTGAAGATGGGACGGACATTCCGTTCTTC. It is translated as CSVEDGTDIPFF.

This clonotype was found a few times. This CDR3 reads CASRRRDEQYF. CDR3 in DNA: TGTGCCAGCAGGCGCCGGGACGAGCAGTACTTC. The chain carries TRBV6-2 or TRBV6-3 and TRBJ2-7; unclear D gene. Deletions cut 6 bases from V and 5 bases from J, with 8 bases between. The CDR3 has 11 residues. CDR1 is MNHEY and CDR2 is SVGEGT in the germline V gene.

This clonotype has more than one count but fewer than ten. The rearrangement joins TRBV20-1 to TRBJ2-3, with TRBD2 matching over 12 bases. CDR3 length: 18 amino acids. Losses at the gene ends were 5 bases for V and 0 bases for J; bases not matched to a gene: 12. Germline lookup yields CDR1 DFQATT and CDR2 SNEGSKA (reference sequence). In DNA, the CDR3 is TGCAGTGCTGTTACGCGACCTAGCGGGAGGGTTAGCACAGATACGCAGTATTTT. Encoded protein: CSAVTRPSGRVSTDTQYF.

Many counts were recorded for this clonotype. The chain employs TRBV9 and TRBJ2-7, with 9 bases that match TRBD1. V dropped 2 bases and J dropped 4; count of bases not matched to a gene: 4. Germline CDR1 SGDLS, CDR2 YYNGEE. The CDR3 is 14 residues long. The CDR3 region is CASSVGTGFYEQYF. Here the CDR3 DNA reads TGTGCCAGCAGCGTGGGGACAGGGTTTTACGAGCAGTACTTC.